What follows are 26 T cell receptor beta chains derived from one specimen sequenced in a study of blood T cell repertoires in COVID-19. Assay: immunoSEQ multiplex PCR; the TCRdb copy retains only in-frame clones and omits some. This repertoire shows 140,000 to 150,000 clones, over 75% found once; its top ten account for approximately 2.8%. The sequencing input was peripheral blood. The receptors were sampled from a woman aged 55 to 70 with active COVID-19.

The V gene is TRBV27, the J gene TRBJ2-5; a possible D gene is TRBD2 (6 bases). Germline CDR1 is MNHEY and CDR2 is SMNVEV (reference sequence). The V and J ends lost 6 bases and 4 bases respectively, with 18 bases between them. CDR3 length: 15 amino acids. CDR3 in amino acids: CASSRGAEDRETQYF. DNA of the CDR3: TGTGCCAGCAGCCGCGGGGCCGAAGACCGAGAGACCCAGTACTTC.

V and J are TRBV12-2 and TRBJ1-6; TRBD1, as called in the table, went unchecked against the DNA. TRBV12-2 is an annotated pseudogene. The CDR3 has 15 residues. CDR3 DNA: TGTGCAAGTCGCGTTCCAGGGTATCCTGTCTCACCCCTCCACTTT. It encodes CASRVPGYPVSPLHF.

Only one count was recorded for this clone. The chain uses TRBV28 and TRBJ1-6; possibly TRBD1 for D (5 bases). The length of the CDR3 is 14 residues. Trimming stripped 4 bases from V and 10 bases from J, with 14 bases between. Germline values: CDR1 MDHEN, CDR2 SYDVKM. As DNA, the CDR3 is TGTGCCAGCAGTTCCCCGGACAATTGGTCACCCCTCCACTTT. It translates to CASSSPDNWSPLHF.

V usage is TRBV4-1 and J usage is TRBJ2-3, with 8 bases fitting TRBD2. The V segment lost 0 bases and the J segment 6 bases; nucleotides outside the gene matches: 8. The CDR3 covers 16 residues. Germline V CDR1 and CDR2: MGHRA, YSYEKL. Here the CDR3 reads CASSQERGAYTDTQYF. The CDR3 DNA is TGCGCCAGCAGCCAAGAGCGGGGGGCCTATACCGATACGCAGTATTTT.

CDR3 region: CASSLGGQHTEAFF. As DNA, the CDR3 is TGTGCCAGCAGCCTGGGGGGACAGCACACTGAAGCTTTCTTT. This chain joins TRBV11-3 and TRBJ1-1; TRBD1 aligns across 7 bases. The V gene's germline CDR1 is SGHNT and CDR2 YENEEA. The J segment lost 3 bases and the V segment lost 5 bases, leaving 6 bases of the junction unmatched. The CDR3 has 14 amino acids.

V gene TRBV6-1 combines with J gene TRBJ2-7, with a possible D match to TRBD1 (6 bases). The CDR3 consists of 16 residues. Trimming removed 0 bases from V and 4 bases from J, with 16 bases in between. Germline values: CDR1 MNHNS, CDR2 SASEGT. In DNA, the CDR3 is TGTGCCAGCAGTGAAGCGGCAGGGGCCGGGCCGTACGAGCAGTACTTC. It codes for CASSEAAGAGPYEQYF.

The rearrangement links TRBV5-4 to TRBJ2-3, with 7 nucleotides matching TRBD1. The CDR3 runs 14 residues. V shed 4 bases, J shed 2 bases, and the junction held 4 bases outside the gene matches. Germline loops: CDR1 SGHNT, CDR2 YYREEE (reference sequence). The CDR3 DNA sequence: TGTGCCAGCAGCCCAGGGGGTTCCACAGATACGCAGTATTTT. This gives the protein CASSPGGSTDTQYF.

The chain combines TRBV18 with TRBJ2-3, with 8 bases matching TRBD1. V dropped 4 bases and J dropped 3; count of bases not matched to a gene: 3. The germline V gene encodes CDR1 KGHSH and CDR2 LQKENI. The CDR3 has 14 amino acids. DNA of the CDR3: TGTGCCAGCTCACTGGACAGGGAAACAGATACGCAGTATTTT. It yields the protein CASSLDRETDTQYF.

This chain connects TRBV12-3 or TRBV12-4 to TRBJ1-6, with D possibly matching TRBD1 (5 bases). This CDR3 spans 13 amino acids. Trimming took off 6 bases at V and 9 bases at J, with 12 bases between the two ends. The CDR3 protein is CASRGGVFSPLHF. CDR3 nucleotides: TGTGCCAGCAGAGGAGGGGTGTTTTCACCCCTCCACTTT.

The CDR3 region is CSVDRGGFLVYEQYF. DNA for the CDR3: TGCAGCGTTGATCGGGGGGGGTTCCTTGTCTACGAGCAGTACTTC. The chain couples TRBV29-1 to TRBJ2-7; 8 bases map to TRBD2. Germline V gene data show CDR1 as SQVTM and CDR2 as ANQGSEA. Trimming removed 3 bases from V and 3 bases from J; junction bases left unmatched: 10. This CDR3 has 15 residues.

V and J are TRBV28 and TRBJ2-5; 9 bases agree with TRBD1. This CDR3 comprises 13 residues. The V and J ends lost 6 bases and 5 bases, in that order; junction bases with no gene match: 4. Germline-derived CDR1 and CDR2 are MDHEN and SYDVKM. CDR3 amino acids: CASSNRGLETQYF. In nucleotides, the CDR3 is TGTGCCAGCAGCAACAGGGGGCTTGAGACCCAGTACTTC. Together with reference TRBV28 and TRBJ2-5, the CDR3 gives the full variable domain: DVKVTQSSRYLVKRTGEKVFLECVQDMDHENMFWYRQDPGLGLRLIYFSYDVKMKEKGDIPEGYSVSREKKERFSLILESASTNQTSMYLCASSNRGLETQYFGPGTRLLVL.

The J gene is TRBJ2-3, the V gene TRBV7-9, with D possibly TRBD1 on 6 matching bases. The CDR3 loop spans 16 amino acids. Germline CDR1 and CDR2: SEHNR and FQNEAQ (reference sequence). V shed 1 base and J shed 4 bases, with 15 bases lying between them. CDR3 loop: CASSLERGHLPDTQYF. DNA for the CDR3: TGTGCCAGCAGCTTAGAGAGGGGACACCTTCCAGATACGCAGTATTTT.

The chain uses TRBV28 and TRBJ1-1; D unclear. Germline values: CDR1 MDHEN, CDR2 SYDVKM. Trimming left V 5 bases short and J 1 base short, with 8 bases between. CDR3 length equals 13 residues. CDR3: CASSQWRNTEAFF. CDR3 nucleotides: TGTGCCAGCAGTCAATGGAGGAACACTGAAGCTTTCTTT.

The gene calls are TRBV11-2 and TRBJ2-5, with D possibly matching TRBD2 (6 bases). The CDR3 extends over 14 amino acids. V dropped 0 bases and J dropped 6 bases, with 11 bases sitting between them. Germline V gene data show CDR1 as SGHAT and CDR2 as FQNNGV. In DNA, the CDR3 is TGTGCCAGCAGCTTAGATTCCCGCGGGAAGACCCAGTACTTC. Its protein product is CASSLDSRGKTQYF.

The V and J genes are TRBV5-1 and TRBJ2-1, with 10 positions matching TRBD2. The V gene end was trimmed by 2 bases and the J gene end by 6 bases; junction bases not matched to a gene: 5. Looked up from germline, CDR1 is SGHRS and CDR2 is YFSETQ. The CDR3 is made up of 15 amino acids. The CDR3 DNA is TGCGCCAGCAGCTTCCCTAGCGGGAGAGGCAATGAGCAGTTCTTC. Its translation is CASSFPSGRGNEQFF.

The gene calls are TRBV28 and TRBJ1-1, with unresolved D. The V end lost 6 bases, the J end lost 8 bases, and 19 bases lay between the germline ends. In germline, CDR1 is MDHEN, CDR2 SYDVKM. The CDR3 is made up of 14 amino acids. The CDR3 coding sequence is TGTGCCAGCAGACCGGGTACCGCTCAAGGAGAAGCTTTCTTT. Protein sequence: CASRPGTAQGEAFF.

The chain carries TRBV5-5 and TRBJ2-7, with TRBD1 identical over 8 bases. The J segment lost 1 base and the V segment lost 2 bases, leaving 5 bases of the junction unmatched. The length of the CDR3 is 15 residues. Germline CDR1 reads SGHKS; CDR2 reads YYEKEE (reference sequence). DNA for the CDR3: TGTGCCAGCAGCTTCGGGGACAGGCATTCCTACGAGCAGTACTTC. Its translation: CASSFGDRHSYEQYF.

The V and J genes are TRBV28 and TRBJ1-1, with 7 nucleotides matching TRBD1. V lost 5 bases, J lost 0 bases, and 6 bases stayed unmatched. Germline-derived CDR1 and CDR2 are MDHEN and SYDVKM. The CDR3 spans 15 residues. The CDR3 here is CASSGTVKMNTEAFF. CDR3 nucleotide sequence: TGTGCCAGCAGTGGGACAGTGAAAATGAACACTGAAGCTTTCTTT. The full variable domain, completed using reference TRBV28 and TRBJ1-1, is DVKVTQSSRYLVKRTGEKVFLECVQDMDHENMFWYRQDPGLGLRLIYFSYDVKMKEKGDIPEGYSVSREKKERFSLILESASTNQTSMYLCASSGTVKMNTEAFFGQGTRLTVV.

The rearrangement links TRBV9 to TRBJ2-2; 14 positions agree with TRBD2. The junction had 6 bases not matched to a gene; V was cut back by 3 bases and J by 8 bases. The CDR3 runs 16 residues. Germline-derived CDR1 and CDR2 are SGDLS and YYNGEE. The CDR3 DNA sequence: TGTGCCAGCAGCGCTGGACTAGCGGGAGGTCAAGGGGAGCTGTTTTTT. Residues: CASSAGLAGGQGELFF.

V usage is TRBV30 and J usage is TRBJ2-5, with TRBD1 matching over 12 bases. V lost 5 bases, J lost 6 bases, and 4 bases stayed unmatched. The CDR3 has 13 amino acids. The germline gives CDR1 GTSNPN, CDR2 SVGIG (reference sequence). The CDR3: CAWGTGGVQTQYF. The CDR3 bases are TGTGCCTGGGGGACAGGGGGCGTTCAGACCCAGTACTTC.

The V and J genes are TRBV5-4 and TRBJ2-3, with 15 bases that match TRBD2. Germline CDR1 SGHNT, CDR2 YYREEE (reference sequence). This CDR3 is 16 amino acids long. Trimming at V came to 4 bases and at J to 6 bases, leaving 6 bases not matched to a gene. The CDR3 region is CASSAGLAGGGDTQYF. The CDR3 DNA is TGTGCCAGCAGCGCGGGACTAGCGGGAGGCGGGGATACGCAGTATTTT.

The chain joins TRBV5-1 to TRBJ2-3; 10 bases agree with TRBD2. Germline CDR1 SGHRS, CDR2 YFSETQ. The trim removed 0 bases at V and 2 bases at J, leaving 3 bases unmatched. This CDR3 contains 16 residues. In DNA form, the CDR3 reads TGCGCCAGCAGCTTGGCGGGGACTAGCGACACAGATACGCAGTATTTT. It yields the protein CASSLAGTSDTDTQYF. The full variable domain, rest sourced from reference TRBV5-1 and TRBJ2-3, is KAGVTQTPRYLIKTRGQQVTLSCSPISGHRSVSWYQQTPGQGLQFLFEYFSETQRNKGNFPGRFSGRQFSNSRSEMNVSTLELGDSALYLCASSLAGTSDTDTQYFGPGTRLTVL.

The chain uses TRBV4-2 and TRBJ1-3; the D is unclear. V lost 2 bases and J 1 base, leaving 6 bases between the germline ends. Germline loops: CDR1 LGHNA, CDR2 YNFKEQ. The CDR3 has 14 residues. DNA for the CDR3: TGTGCCAGCAGCCAACCCTCTTCTGGAAACACCATATATTTT. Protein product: CASSQPSSGNTIYF.

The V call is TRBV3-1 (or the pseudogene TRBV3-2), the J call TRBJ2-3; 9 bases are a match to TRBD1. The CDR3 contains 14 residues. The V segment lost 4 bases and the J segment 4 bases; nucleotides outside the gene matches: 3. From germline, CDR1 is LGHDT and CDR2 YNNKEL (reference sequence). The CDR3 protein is CASSPRQGADTQYF. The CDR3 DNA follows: TGTGCCAGCAGCCCCCGACAGGGGGCAGATACGCAGTATTTT.

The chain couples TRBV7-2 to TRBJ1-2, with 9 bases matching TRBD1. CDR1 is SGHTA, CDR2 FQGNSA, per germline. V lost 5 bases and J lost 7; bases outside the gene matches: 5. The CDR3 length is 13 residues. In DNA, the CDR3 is TGTGCCAGCAGCGTGGACAGGGGAGGTGGCTACACCTTC. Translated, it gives CASSVDRGGGYTF.

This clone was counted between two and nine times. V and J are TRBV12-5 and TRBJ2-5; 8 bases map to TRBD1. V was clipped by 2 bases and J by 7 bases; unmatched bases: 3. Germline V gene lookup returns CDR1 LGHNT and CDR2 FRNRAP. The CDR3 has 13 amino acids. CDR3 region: CASGLITGGTQYF. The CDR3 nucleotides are TGTGCTAGTGGTTTGATAACAGGGGGGACCCAGTACTTC.